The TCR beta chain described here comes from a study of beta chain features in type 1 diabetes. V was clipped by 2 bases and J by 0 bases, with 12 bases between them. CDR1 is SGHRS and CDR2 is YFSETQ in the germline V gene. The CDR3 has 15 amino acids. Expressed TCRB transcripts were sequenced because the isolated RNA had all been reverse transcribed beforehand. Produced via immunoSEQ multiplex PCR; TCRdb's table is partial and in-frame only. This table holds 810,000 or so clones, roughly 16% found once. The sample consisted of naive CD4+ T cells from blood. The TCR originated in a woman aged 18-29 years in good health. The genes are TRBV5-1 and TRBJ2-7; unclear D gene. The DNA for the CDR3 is TGCGCCAGCAGCTTAGGGCCAGATTCCTCCTACGAGCAGTACTTC. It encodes CASSLGPDSSYEQYF.